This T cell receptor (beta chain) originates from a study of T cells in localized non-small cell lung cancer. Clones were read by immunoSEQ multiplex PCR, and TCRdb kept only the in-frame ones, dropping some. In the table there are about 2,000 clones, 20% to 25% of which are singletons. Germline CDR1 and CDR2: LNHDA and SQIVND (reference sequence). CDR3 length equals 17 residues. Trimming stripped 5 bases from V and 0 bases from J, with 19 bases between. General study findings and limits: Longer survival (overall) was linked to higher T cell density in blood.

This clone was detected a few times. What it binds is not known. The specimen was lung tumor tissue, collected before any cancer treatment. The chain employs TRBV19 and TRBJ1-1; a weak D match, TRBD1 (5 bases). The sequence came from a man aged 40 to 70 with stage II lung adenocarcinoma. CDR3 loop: CASSSNPSRGMNTEAFF. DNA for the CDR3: TGTGCCAGTAGTTCCAATCCCTCTAGGGGCATGAACACTGAAGCTTTCTTT.